These 11 T cell receptor beta chains were all obtained from the same sample, sequenced in a study of tumor and adjacent non-tumor tissue in lung cancer. Three rounds of nested PCR, following a modified ARM-PCR protocol, produced the TCRbeta library. One entry per CDR3 protein, called by TCRdb with MiXCR from the multiplex PCR reads. Of about 110,000 distinct CDR3 sequences in the sample, roughly 75% were seen once. The template was RNA from unsorted bulk tissue. Sample: lung tumor tissue. Receptors were obtained from a woman aged 55-70 years with non-small cell lung cancer.

This clonotype was counted ten times or more. V is TRBV20-1 and J is TRBJ1-5; 9 bases fit TRBD1. The CDR3 has 15 amino acids. V shed 5 bases and J 0 bases; nucleotides not matched to a gene: 5. Looked up from germline, CDR1 is DFQATT and CDR2 is SNEGSKA (reference sequence). This chain's CDR3 is CSAGQGSDSNQPQHF. The DNA of the CDR3 is TGCAGTGCTGGACAGGGGAGCGATAGCAATCAGCCCCAGCATTTT.

Regarding this clonotype: A clone one base away is much larger, so this may be a read error. This chain links TRBV4-1 with TRBJ2-3; D may be TRBD1 or TRBD2 (5 bases each). The V end lost 6 bases, the J end lost 4 bases, and 8 bases lay between the germline ends. Germline-derived CDR1 and CDR2 are MGHRA and YSYEKL. CDR3 size: 12 residues. CDR3 in amino acids: CASRGVADTQYF. For the CDR3, the DNA is TGCGCCAGCAGGGGGGTAGCAGATACGCAGTATTTT.

As for this clonotype: Its ends do not fully match the called genes, so a read error is possible. The chain employs TRBV6-1 and TRBJ2-2; possible D gene TRBD2, 5 bases. The germline V gene encodes CDR1 MNHNS and CDR2 SASEGT. This CDR3 comprises 14 residues. The DNA of the CDR3 is TGTGTCAGCAGTTATTACATGAACACCGGGGAGCCGTTTTTT. As protein: CVSSYYMNTGEPFF.

Remarks on this clonotype: Mismatch with germline at one junction end may stem from a read error. The chain is built from TRBV6-6 and TRBJ1-5, with D uncertain. The CDR3 extends over 16 amino acids. The germline CDR1 and CDR2 sequences are MNHNY and SVGAGI (reference sequence). CDR3 coding DNA: TGTGCGAGCAGTTACTTTGATGGTTTAGAGAGTCAGCCCCAGCATTTT. Its translation: CASSYFDGLESQPQHF.

As to this clonotype: Since the CDR3 does not end with the conserved phenylalanine or tryptophan, this likely comes from a read error. The chain uses TRBV4-2 and TRBJ2-7; D gene uncertain. CDR1 and CDR2 (germline): LGHNA, YNFKEQ. The CDR3 length is 13 residues. Between the trimmed V and J ends, which lost 9 bases and 4 bases, there was a span of 16 bases. The CDR3 DNA follows: TGTGCCAGTAGATTCGGAGAGACTTACGAGCAGTACTCC. It is translated as CASRFGETYEQYS.

Comment on this clonotype: A junction boundary mismatches the germline segment, possibly from a read error. The genes are TRBV6-5 and TRBJ2-7, with D maybe TRBD2 (7 bases). Germline V lookup: CDR1 MNHEY, CDR2 SVGAGI. The CDR3 covers 14 residues. This CDR3 is CTSSYSRGGGEQYF. The CDR3 region has the DNA TGTACCAGCAGTTACTCGAGGGGGGGGGGCGAGCAGTACTTC.

About this clonotype: A much larger clone differs from this one at a single base, so this may be a read error. The chain links TRBV10-2 to TRBJ1-2, with 7 positions matching TRBD1. The CDR3 is made up of 14 amino acids. Germline values: CDR1 WSHSY, CDR2 SAAADI. CDR3 protein: CASAMGQSKYGYTF. The CDR3 DNA follows: TGCGCCAGCGCAATGGGACAGTCTAAGTATGGCTACACCTTC.

With regard to this clonotype: A read error may be the cause here, since a much bigger clone is one base away. The chain links TRBV10-3 to TRBJ1-2; 8 nucleotides line up with TRBD1. Germline assignment: CDR1 ENHRY and CDR2 SYGVKD. This CDR3 has 12 residues. Here the CDR3 DNA reads TGTGCCATCAGAGGGACAGGCTATGACTACACCTTC. Translating it yields CAIRGTGYDYTF.

Comments on this clonotype: Since a much larger clone is just one base distant, this may be a read error. This chain connects TRBV6-2 or TRBV6-3 to TRBJ1-2, with TRBD1 as a possible D gene (6 bases). The germline V and J ends were trimmed by 6 bases and 8 bases, with 13 bases remaining between them. The CDR3 runs 12 residues. Germline V gene data show CDR1 as MNHEY and CDR2 as SVGEGT. The CDR3 is CASRPEQGGYTF. The CDR3 DNA follows: TGTGCCAGCAGACCGGAACAGGGCGGCTACACCTTC.

This clonotype has a count of ten or more. The CDR3 loop reads CASSYSLGEGEETQYF. The DNA of the CDR3 is TGTGCCAGCAGTTACTCGCTTGGGGAGGGGGAAGAGACCCAGTACTTC. The rearrangement joins TRBV6-5 to TRBJ2-5, with D maybe TRBD2 (7 bases). V dropped 0 bases and J dropped 3 bases, with 14 bases sitting between them. The CDR3 is made up of 16 amino acids. Germline values: CDR1 MNHEY, CDR2 SVGAGI.

This clonotype was seen a handful of times. The V and J genes are TRBV12-5 and TRBJ1-5; D call uncertain. CDR3 length: 13 amino acids. Looked up from germline, CDR1 is LGHNT and CDR2 is FRNRAP. The V end lost 6 bases, the J end lost 3 bases, and 9 bases lay between the germline ends. The CDR3 protein is CASGSLINQPQHF. CDR3 nucleotides: TGTGCTAGTGGATCCTTAATCAATCAGCCCCAGCATTTT.